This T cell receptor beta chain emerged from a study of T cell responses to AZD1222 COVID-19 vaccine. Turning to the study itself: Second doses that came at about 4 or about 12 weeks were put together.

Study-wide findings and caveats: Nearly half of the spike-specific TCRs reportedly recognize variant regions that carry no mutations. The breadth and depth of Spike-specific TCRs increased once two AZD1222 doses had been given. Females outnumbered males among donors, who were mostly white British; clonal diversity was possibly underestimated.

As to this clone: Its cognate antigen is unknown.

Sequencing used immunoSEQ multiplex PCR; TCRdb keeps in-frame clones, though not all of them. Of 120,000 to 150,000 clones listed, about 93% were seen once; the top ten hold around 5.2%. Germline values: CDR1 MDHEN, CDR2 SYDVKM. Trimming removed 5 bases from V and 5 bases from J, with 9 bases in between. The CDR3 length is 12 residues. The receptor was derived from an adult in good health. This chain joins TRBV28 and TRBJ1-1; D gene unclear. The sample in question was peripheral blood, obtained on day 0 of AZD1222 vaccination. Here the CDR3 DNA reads TGTGCCAGCAGTCCCCAGCCAACTGAAGCTTTCTTT. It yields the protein CASSPQPTEAFF.